The clone carrying this TCR beta chain was counted only a few times. CDR3 length: 16 amino acids. Germline V lookup: CDR1 SQVTM, CDR2 ANQGSEA. Trimming took off 1 base at V and 0 bases at J, with 16 bases between the two ends. This sample is part of a study of healthy donors' naive CD4 and CD8 T cells. TCR libraries were built from approximately 0.45 ug of total RNA by linear amplification. From the reads, TCRdb called clonotypes with MiXCR, one entry per CDR3 protein. The sample contains roughly 200,000 distinct CDR3 sequences, around 80% of which appear only once. The sequence was collected from a pool of human donors in good health; the sample pools cells from several healthy donors. The sequenced material came from naive CD4+ and CD8+ T cells sorted from blood, pooled from several donors. V and J are TRBV29-1 and TRBJ2-7; D might be TRBD1 (6 bases). In DNA form, the CDR3 reads TGCAGCGTTGAAGCTCCGACAGGAGAAGGCTCCTACGAGCAGTACTTC. Encoded protein: CSVEAPTGEGSYEQYF.